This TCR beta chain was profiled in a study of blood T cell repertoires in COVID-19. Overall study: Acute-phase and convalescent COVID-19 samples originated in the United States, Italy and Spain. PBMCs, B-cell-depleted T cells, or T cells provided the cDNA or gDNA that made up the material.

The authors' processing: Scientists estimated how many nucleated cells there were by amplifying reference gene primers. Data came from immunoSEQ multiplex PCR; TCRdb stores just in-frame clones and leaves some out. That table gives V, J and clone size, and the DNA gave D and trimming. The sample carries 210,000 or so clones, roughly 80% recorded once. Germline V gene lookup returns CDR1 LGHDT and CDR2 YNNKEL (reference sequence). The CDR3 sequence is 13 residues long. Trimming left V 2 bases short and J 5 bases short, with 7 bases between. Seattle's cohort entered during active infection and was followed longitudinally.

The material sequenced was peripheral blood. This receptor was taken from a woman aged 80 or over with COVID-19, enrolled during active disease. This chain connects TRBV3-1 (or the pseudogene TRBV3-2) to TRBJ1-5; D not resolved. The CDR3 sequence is CASSQKGDQPQHF. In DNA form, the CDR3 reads TGTGCCAGCAGCCAAAAGGGAGATCAGCCCCAGCATTTT.